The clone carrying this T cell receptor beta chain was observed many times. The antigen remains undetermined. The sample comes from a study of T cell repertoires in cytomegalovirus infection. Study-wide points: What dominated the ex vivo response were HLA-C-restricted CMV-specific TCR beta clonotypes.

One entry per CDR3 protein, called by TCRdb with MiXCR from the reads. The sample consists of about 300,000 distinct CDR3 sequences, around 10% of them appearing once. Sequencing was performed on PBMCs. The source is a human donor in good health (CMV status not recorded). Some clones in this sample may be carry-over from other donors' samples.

The CDR3 region has the DNA TGTGCCAGCAGTCCAGGGTCGGAGGACACTGAAGCTTTCTTT. Encoded protein: CASSPGSEDTEAFF. The V and J genes are TRBV28 and TRBJ1-1; tentatively, D is TRBD1 (5 bases). This CDR3 region has 14 residues. V lost 5 bases to trimming and J lost 3 bases, with 13 bases between them. Germline CDR1 is MDHEN and CDR2 is SYDVKM.